These 25 T cell receptor beta chains were all obtained from the same sample, sequenced in a study of blood T cells in healthy people across ages. It was with a sample-barcoded 5' primer and a J-beta primer mix that a second PCR of about 6 to 12 cycles was run. TCRdb independently ran MiXCR on the 5' RACE reads; one entry per CDR3 protein. Of 710,000 or so distinct CDR3 sequences listed, roughly 32% are singletons. The sample consisted of blood. Receptor source: a woman older than 75 in good health.

In its sample, this clonotype was seen many times. This chain links TRBV27 with TRBJ2-3; 7 bases are a match to TRBD1. The CDR3 spans 17 residues. Germline CDR1 is MNHEY and CDR2 is SMNVEV (reference sequence). V dropped 6 bases and J dropped 0; count of bases not matched to a gene: 12. CDR3 loop: CASSLIRGGWSTDTQYF. As DNA, the CDR3 is TGTGCCAGCAGCCTGATTCGAGGGGGCTGGAGCACAGATACGCAGTATTTT.

The V and J genes are TRBV12-5 and TRBJ2-2; D remains ambiguous. V was pared by 7 bases and J by 7 bases, with 13 bases between. The germline V gene encodes CDR1 LGHNT and CDR2 FRNRAP. The CDR3 is 13 residues long. CDR3 sequence (DNA): TGTGCTAGTGCCCTCGAGTTGGGCGGGGAGCTGTTTTTT. Translation: CASALELGGELFF.

The V gene is TRBV5-1, the J gene TRBJ2-5, with 10 positions matching TRBD1. The CDR3 spans 18 residues. Per germline, CDR1 SGHRS and CDR2 YFSETQ. V was clipped by 1 base and J by 5 bases; unmatched bases: 14. Here the CDR3 reads CASSLLRQGAHGGETQYF. The CDR3 DNA is TGCGCCAGCAGCTTGTTACGACAGGGGGCGCATGGGGGGGAGACCCAGTACTTC. The complete variable domain, with remaining parts taken from reference TRBV5-1 and TRBJ2-5, reads KAGVTQTPRYLIKTRGQQVTLSCSPISGHRSVSWYQQTPGQGLQFLFEYFSETQRNKGNFPGRFSGRQFSNSRSEMNVSTLELGDSALYLCASSLLRQGAHGGETQYFGPGTRLLVL.

This clonotype occurred once. With a much larger clone just one base away, this may be a read error. The V and J genes are TRBV7-3 and TRBJ1-2; D call uncertain. Germline CDR1 and CDR2: SGHTA and FQGTGA. This CDR3 spans 13 amino acids. CDR3 sequence (DNA): TGTGCCAGCAGCTTAGAAGCGACCGGCGGCTGCACCTTC. It is translated as CASSLEATGGCTF.

This clonotype has ten or more counts. This chain uses TRBV5-6 with TRBJ2-1, with TRBD1 matching 7 bases. This CDR3 contains 16 residues. Germline V gene sequence: CDR1 SGHDT, CDR2 YYEEEE. Trimming cost V 0 bases and J 7 bases; bases outside gene matches: 10. CDR3 sequence: CASSLGARGLRNEQFF. The CDR3, as DNA: TGTGCCAGCAGCTTGGGGGCTAGGGGGCTAAGAAATGAGCAGTTCTTC.

The CDR3 loop is CASSLGRFTGELFF. The CDR3 nucleotides read TGTGCCAGCAGTTTGGGGAGGTTTACCGGGGAGCTGTTTTTT. The V call is TRBV12-3 or TRBV12-4, the J call TRBJ2-2, with D possibly being TRBD2 (6 bases). The CDR3 length is 14 residues. The ends were cut back, 3 bases at V and 5 bases at J, with 10 bases in the middle.

This clonotype was counted many times. This chain joins TRBV14 and TRBJ2-7, with TRBD2 as a possible D gene (5 bases). With 0 bases removed from V and 7 bases from J, the gap between germline ends came to 16 bases. This CDR3 is 15 amino acids long. The germline gives CDR1 SGHDN, CDR2 FVKESK. This chain's CDR3 is CASSQEGYRGMEQYF. DNA of the CDR3: TGTGCCAGCAGCCAAGAAGGATACCGGGGAATGGAGCAGTACTTC.

Written as DNA, the CDR3 is TGCGCCAGCAGTTCAACCCTCCGGGACCCCTACACAGATACGCAGTATTTT. This sequence encodes CASSSTLRDPYTDTQYF. The rearrangement uses TRBV5-1 and TRBJ2-3; D is possibly TRBD1 or TRBD2 (5 bases each). The CDR3 runs 17 residues. V shed 5 bases and J shed 2 bases, with 21 bases lying between them. Germline-derived CDR1 and CDR2 are SGHRS and YFSETQ.

The rearrangement links TRBV20-1 to TRBJ1-2, with 8 positions matching TRBD1. The CDR3 length is 12 residues. V trimming: 2 bases; J trimming: 9 bases; junction bases outside the gene matches: 5. Germline CDR1 reads DFQATT; CDR2 reads SNEGSKA (reference sequence). DNA for the CDR3: TGCAGTGCTAGAATTGGACAGGGAAGCTACACCTTC. This encodes CSARIGQGSYTF.

This clonotype was seen at least ten times. V is TRBV7-2 and J is TRBJ2-1; the match to TRBD2 covers 12 bases. The CDR3 is 14 amino acids. The junction had 3 bases not matched to a gene; V was cut back by 4 bases and J by 8 bases. Germline loops: CDR1 SGHTA, CDR2 FQGNSA. The CDR3 DNA reads as TGTGCCAGCAGCTCTGGACTAGCGGGGTATGAGCAGTTCTTC. Amino acid sequence: CASSSGLAGYEQFF.

This clonotype occurred many times. V gene TRBV5-1 combines with J gene TRBJ2-1; maybe TRBD2 (5 bases). V dropped 0 bases and J dropped 9 bases, with 10 bases sitting between them. CDR1 is SGHRS and CDR2 is YFSETQ in the germline V gene. The CDR3 sequence is 13 residues long. The CDR3 sequence is CASSLGGRTEQFF. CDR3 DNA sequence: TGCGCCAGCAGCTTGGGTGGGAGAACTGAGCAGTTCTTC.

This clonotype was counted only a few times. This sequence joins TRBV6-6 and TRBJ1-5; no firm D call. Germline CDR1 is MNHNY and CDR2 is SVGAGI (reference sequence). V was pared by 7 bases and J by 2 bases, with 12 bases between. The CDR3 contains 14 residues. The CDR3 region is CASIRQRGNQPQHF. As DNA, the CDR3 is TGTGCCAGCATAAGGCAGCGAGGCAATCAGCCCCAGCATTTT.

In this sample, this clonotype turned up many times. V is TRBV7-3 and J is TRBJ2-1; 10 bases match TRBD2. The CDR3 is 18 amino acids. Germline V gene sequence: CDR1 SGHTA, CDR2 FQGTGA. The ends lost 3 bases at V and 4 bases at J; junction bases unmatched: 12. The CDR3 protein is CASSLADSGGAYYNEQFF. The CDR3 DNA is TGTGCCAGCAGCTTGGCAGACAGCGGGGGGGCCTATTACAATGAGCAGTTCTTC.

This clonotype has more than one count but fewer than ten. V gene TRBV6-1 combines with J gene TRBJ1-2; D ambiguous. V shed 3 bases and J shed 4 bases, with 12 bases lying between them. Germline CDR1 is MNHNS and CDR2 is SASEGT. This CDR3 region has 14 residues. The CDR3 here is CASSDTPGSYGYTF. The CDR3 DNA reads as TGTGCCAGCAGTGACACCCCGGGGAGCTATGGCTACACCTTC.

This chain joins TRBV20-1 and TRBJ2-1, with unresolved D. Germline-derived CDR1 and CDR2 are DFQATT and SNEGSKA (reference sequence). Trimming left V 6 bases short and J 13 bases short, with 13 bases between. This CDR3 comprises 10 residues. The CDR3: CSASAGRQFF. In DNA, the CDR3 is TGCAGTGCCAGTGCCGGACGACAGTTCTTC.

This clonotype was counted at least ten times. The chain combines TRBV7-2 with TRBJ1-2; D unclear. Germline CDR1 and CDR2: SGHTA and FQGNSA. The CDR3 is made up of 15 amino acids. The germline V and J ends were trimmed by 5 bases and 2 bases, with 15 bases remaining between them. CDR3 protein: CASSRTGKANYGYTF. The CDR3 DNA sequence: TGTGCCAGCAGCCGCACCGGGAAAGCAAACTATGGCTACACCTTC. Together with reference TRBV7-2 and TRBJ1-2, the CDR3 gives the full variable domain: GAGVSQSPSNKVTEKGKDVELRCDPISGHTALYWYRQSLGQGLEFLIYFQGNSAPDKSGLPSDRFSAERTGGSVSTLTIQRTQQEDSAVYLCASSRTGKANYGYTFGSGTRLTVV.

The chain has TRBV7-2 and TRBJ1-2; D uncertain. The CDR3 runs to 15 residues. Germline CDR1 SGHTA, CDR2 FQGNSA. V gave up 0 bases and J gave up 4 bases, with 12 bases separating them. The CDR3 DNA reads TGTGCCAGCAGCTTAGCGGCATCAGATACCTATGGCTACACCTTC. Translation gives CASSLAASDTYGYTF.

This clonotype was seen ten or more times. V usage is TRBV5-1 and J usage is TRBJ1-5; 10 bases agree with TRBD1. Germline-derived CDR1 and CDR2 are SGHRS and YFSETQ. This CDR3 has 16 amino acids. V was clipped by 0 bases and J by 2 bases; unmatched bases: 2. The CDR3 is CASSLDGQGGNQPQHF. The CDR3 nucleotides read TGCGCCAGCAGCTTGGACGGACAGGGGGGCAATCAGCCCCAGCATTTT.

This clonotype has a count of ten or more. V usage is TRBV7-9 and J usage is TRBJ2-3; D is undetermined. CDR1 and CDR2 from the germline V gene are SEHNR and FQNEAQ (reference sequence). V dropped 5 bases and J dropped 8 bases, with 11 bases sitting between them. The CDR3 is made up of 12 amino acids. The CDR3 nucleotides read TGTGCCAGCAGCGAAAATGAGATTACGCAGTATTTT. Its protein is CASSENEITQYF.

This clonotype occurred many times. This chain uses TRBV28 with TRBJ2-1; 9 bases line up with TRBD2. V was clipped by 6 bases and J by 3 bases; unmatched bases: 3. Germline V gene data show CDR1 as MDHEN and CDR2 as SYDVKM. The CDR3 is 14 amino acids. DNA of the CDR3: TGTGCCAGCAGCCCTAGCGGGGTCTACAATGAGCAGTTCTTC. Its translation is CASSPSGVYNEQFF.

Notes on this clonotype: A much larger clone lies a single base off, so this may be a read error. The CDR3 spells CASGQLIETQYF. CDR3 sequence (DNA): TGTGCCAGCGGACAACTCATAGAGACCCAGTACTTC. The chain couples TRBV27 to TRBJ2-5, with D maybe TRBD1 (5 bases). This CDR3 is 12 amino acids long. V lost 8 bases and J lost 4, with 11 bases in between. Germline CDR1 MNHEY, CDR2 SMNVEV (reference sequence).

The chain is built from TRBV20-1 and TRBJ2-1; D ambiguous. The germline V gene has CDR1 DFQATT and CDR2 SNEGSKA (reference sequence). The CDR3 is made up of 12 amino acids. The germline V and J ends were trimmed by 5 bases and 3 bases, with 8 bases remaining between them. DNA of the CDR3: TGCAGTGCTCGGATTGTCTACAATGAGCAGTTCTTC. This translates into CSARIVYNEQFF.

This clonotype was picked up many times. The chain couples TRBV12-3 or TRBV12-4 to TRBJ2-1; D might be TRBD2 (5 bases). Trimming took off 5 bases at V and 0 bases at J, with 11 bases between the two ends. The CDR3 sequence is 15 residues long. The CDR3 is CASSNTGSSYNEQFF. DNA of the CDR3: TGTGCCAGCAGTAACACGGGGAGCTCCTACAATGAGCAGTTCTTC.

This clonotype has just a few counts. V usage is TRBV9 and J usage is TRBJ1-5, with D unclear. The CDR3 totals 15 residues. Trimming cost V 3 bases and J 3 bases, with 13 bases left between them. Germline lookup yields CDR1 SGDLS and CDR2 YYNGEE. The CDR3 nucleotides are TGTGCCAGCAGCGGCCGAGACGGGATCAATCAGCCCCAGCATTTT. This sequence encodes CASSGRDGINQPQHF.

The chain uses TRBV7-8 and TRBJ2-2; 8 bases map to TRBD2. Germline V gene lookup returns CDR1 SGHVS and CDR2 FQNEAQ. J was trimmed by 4 bases and V by 7 bases; bases with no gene match: 14. The CDR3 has 17 residues. This chain's CDR3 is CASIPGGSYSSTGELFF. The CDR3 coding sequence is TGTGCCAGCATCCCGGGGGGGTCTTATTCGAGCACCGGGGAGCTGTTTTTT. Combining the CDR3 with reference TRBV7-8 and TRBJ2-2 gives the whole variable domain GAGVSQSPRYKVAKRGQDVALRCDPISGHVSLFWYQQALGQGPEFLTYFQNEAQLDKSGLPSDRFFAERPEGSVSTLKIQRTQQEDSAVYLCASIPGGSYSSTGELFFGEGSRLTVL.